This TCR beta chain appears in the sequencing data of a study of control samples from healthy donors and cancer patients. Generated by immunoSEQ multiplex PCR, the TCRdb table keeps only in-frame clones and is missing some. The sample yields about 84,000 clones, roughly 91% seen once. Germline lookup yields CDR1 MGHDK and CDR2 SYGVNS. Germline trimming cut 8 bases from V and 6 bases from J; bases unmatched to any gene: 7. The CDR3 has 13 residues. The sample holds one count of this clone. This TCR was sampled from a man aged 45-60 years in good health. The chain combines TRBV25-1 with TRBJ1-1, with TRBD1 identical over 9 bases. Sequenced material: blood. The CDR3 coding sequence is TGTGCCAGCGGCCGGGACAGGGAGGCTGAAGCTTTCTTT. Translated: CASGRDREAEAFF.